The clone carrying this T cell receptor (beta chain) occurred a few times. No antigen is known for it. The CDR3 sequence is 16 residues long. V lost 0 bases, J lost 9 bases, and 18 bases lay in between. Germline CDR1 and CDR2: MGHRA and YSYEKL. Data came from immunoSEQ multiplex PCR; TCRdb stores just in-frame clones and leaves some out. The sample has around 3,000 clones; roughly a third are singletons. The sample is drawn from a study of T cells in localized non-small cell lung cancer. Study findings and constraints: Measurement of T cell clonality placed uninvolved adjacent lung highest, above the level in tumor. With higher T cell density in blood came longer overall survival. Researchers found a median around 57 of the top 100 tumor clones in adjacent lung. One tumor region alone was sequenced, and heterogeneity therefore remains possible.

This clonotype was sampled from a man aged 40 to 69 with stage II lung adenocarcinoma. This chain connects TRBV4-1 to TRBJ2-1; weak D call: TRBD2 (6 bases). Sequenced material: lung tumor tissue, taken before any cancer treatment. CDR3 protein: CASSQDWDGGEAEQFF. The DNA of the CDR3 is TGCGCCAGCAGCCAAGATTGGGACGGAGGGGAAGCTGAGCAGTTCTTC.